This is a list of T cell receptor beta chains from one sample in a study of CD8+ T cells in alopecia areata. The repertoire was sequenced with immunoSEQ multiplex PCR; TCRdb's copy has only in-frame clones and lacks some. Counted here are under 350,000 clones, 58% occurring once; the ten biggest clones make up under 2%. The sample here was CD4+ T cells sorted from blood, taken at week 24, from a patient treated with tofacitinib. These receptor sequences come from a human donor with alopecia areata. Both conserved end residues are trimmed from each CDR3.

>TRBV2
ASRTGPGNTIY
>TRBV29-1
SVEGRGGGGRETQY
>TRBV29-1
SCYSGQETQY
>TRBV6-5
ASSRKSEAF
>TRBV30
AWSVLGMAEAF
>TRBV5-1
ASSLTGVDTEAF
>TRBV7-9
ASSLGDAGEQF
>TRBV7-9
ASSLAAGSGTEAF
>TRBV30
AWSPLTGGELF
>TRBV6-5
ASRRDRTNEKLF